This passage covers 4 T cell receptor beta chains from one sample sequenced in a study of regulatory T cells in long-lasting Graves disease (dated by TCRdb to about 2021). The method behind the library was multiplex PCR. TCRdb names Illumina HiSeq 4000 as the instrument used. iRepertoire HTBI primers and Arm-PCR amplification of CDR3 regions were used to construct TCR beta libraries. The public sequencing data were trimmed at Q25 with fastp and processed into clonotypes with MiXCR by TCRdb, which kept only in-frame beta chains. Here each entry gathers all rows of one CDR3 protein and keeps the most common genes and DNA. In all, the sample holds 550,000 to 650,000 distinct CDR3 sequences, and 15% to 20% of those were seen once. The ten largest clones take up about 12% of the sample. The time point label here, explained by the study, means: newly diagnosed GD, antithyroid drugs for less than 3 months. RNA was extracted from PBMCs in TRIzol for both TCR sequencing and RNA sequencing.

In addition, the sample was reused for a study of T cells in Graves' hyperthyroidism and ophthalmopathy.

The sequences come from peripheral blood mononuclear cells (PBMCs), collected at new diagnosis, from a patient treated with antithyroid drugs. The receptors originated from a man aged 18 to 30 with Graves disease. Donor details come from another sample of the same person, matched by shared clones.

The chain recombines TRBV29-1 with TRBJ1-2, with a possible D match to TRBD1 (6 bases). CDR3 length equals 15 residues. Germline V gene data show CDR1 as SQVTM and CDR2 as ANQGSEA. Trimming shortened V by 1 base and J by 1 base, and 13 bases separated the two germline ends. DNA of the CDR3: TGCAGCGTTGAAGCGTATACAGGGCTTAACTATGGCTACACCTTC. Its protein is CSVEAYTGLNYGYTF.

The V gene is TRBV3-1, the J gene TRBJ1-5; D call uncertain. CDR1 is LGHDT and CDR2 is YNNKEL in the germline V gene (reference sequence). This CDR3 is 13 amino acids long. V lost 0 bases, J lost 5 bases, and 5 bases lay in between. DNA of the CDR3: TGTGCCAGCAGCCAAGATATGGATCAGCCCCAGCATTTT. Its translation: CASSQDMDQPQHF.

This clonotype was counted ten times or more. CDR3 coding DNA: TGTGCCAGCAGCTTAGCCCTCACGGGGAGGACTGAAGCTTTCTTT. Encoded protein: CASSLALTGRTEAFF. V and J are TRBV7-9 and TRBJ1-1, with D unresolved. The ends were cut back, 0 bases at V and 5 bases at J, with 13 bases in the middle. This CDR3 has 15 residues. Germline CDR1 reads SEHNR; CDR2 reads FQNEAQ (reference sequence). Drawing the rest from reference TRBV7-9 and TRBJ1-1, the complete variable domain is DTGVSQNPRHKITKRGQNVTFRCDPISEHNRLYWYRQTLGQGPEFLTYFQNEAQLEKSRLLSDRFSAERPKGSFSTLEIQRTEQGDSAMYLCASSLALTGRTEAFFGQGTRLTVV.

This clonotype was detected a few times. For the CDR3, the DNA is TGTGCCATCAGTGAGTCGCGGACAGGGGCAAGCAATCAGCCCCAGCATTTT. This gives the protein CAISESRTGASNQPQHF. The chain recombines TRBV10-3 with TRBJ1-5; 9 bases agree with TRBD1. The CDR3 is 17 residues long. Germline V lookup: CDR1 ENHRY, CDR2 SYGVKD. V dropped 0 bases and J dropped 1; count of bases not matched to a gene: 4.